This T cell receptor beta chain was profiled in a study of cytomegalovirus exposure and HLA in healthy donors. General study results and limits: There were several of the most significant clusters that appeared linked to common viral pathogens in a later analysis. In an earlier analysis, about 87% or about 30%: the productive usage of most TCR beta V segments. In a later analysis, TCR beta V- and J-gene trimming was associated with a missense DCLRE1C variant. Some TCR beta chains (roughly 150 of them) were listed as cytomegalovirus-associated.

It was with 60 Vbeta and 13 Jbeta primers that the PCR ran. Method: immunoSEQ multiplex PCR; TCRdb's copy keeps in-frame clones and lacks some. The table records 85,000 to 90,000 clones, about 76% of them present only once. Judged by abundance, this clone is medium-sized. Its matching antigen is unknown. The sequenced sample consisted of PBMCs. The TCR comes from a man aged 25-45 years in good health and CMV-seropositive.

The CDR3 sequence is CAWGQGNQPQHF. In nucleotides, the CDR3 is TGTGCCTGGGGACAGGGGAATCAGCCCCAGCATTTT. V usage is TRBV30 and J usage is TRBJ1-5, with 9 nucleotides matching TRBD1. This CDR3 region has 12 residues. Trimming removed 5 bases from V and 4 bases from J; junction bases left unmatched: 0. Germline lookup yields CDR1 GTSNPN and CDR2 SVGIG (reference sequence).